This T cell receptor (beta chain) is from a study of blood T cell repertoires in COVID-19. Study-wide context: Some COVID-19 samples were acute and others convalescent; all came from the United States, Italy and Spain. PBMCs, B-cell-depleted T cells, or T cells were the source of the cDNA or gDNA that made up the material.

The J segment lost 9 bases and the V segment lost 5 bases, leaving 7 bases of the junction unmatched. Germline V gene sequence: CDR1 SQVTM, CDR2 ANQGSEA. The CDR3 has 12 amino acids. As processed by the authors: Quantification of nucleated cells was approximated via reference gene primer amplification. TCRdb keeps only in-frame clones here, not all; method: immunoSEQ multiplex PCR. That table gives V, J and clone size, and the DNA gave D and trimming. The profile shows more than 250,000 clones, about 85% of them singletons. The sample comprised peripheral blood. The chain links TRBV29-1 to TRBJ2-1; the match to TRBD2 covers 7 bases. The clonotype originates from a man between 18 and 29 years old with active or convalescent COVID-19. The CDR3 loop reads CSVYRGGPEQFF. DNA for the CDR3: TGCAGCGTTTATCGGGGAGGGCCTGAGCAGTTCTTC.